A single sample is the source of the 14 T cell receptor beta chains below, sequenced in a study of T cell clonality in common variable immunodeficiency. Repertoires were generated with immunoSEQ multiplex PCR, while TCRdb's copy carries only in-frame clones and drops some. The record shows about 26,000 clones for this sample, with no singletons present. The antigens of these receptors remain unknown. Study-wide results and limits: In common variable immunodeficiency, TCR beta chains reportedly carried fewer deletions and N-nucleotide insertions.

Input material: peripheral blood mononuclear cells. The receptors originated from a human donor with common variable immunodeficiency.

Remarks on this clone: From the germline J gene comes the end of the CDR3, since the read stops 3 residues before it. The rearrangement links TRBV2 to TRBJ2-3; 7 bases match TRBD1. Germline V gene sequence: CDR1 SNHLY, CDR2 FYNNEI. Unmatched junction bases numbered 7, after V lost 6 bases and J lost 1 base. CDR3 size: 15 residues. The CDR3 DNA, read in part, is TGTGCCAGCAGCCAACTACAGGGGCGCACAGATACG. Its translation is CASSQLQGRTDT. The whole CDR3 protein reads CASSQLQGRTDTQYF.

As for this clone: The sequence runs out 3 residues before the end of the CDR3; the remainder is reconstructed from the germline J gene. The chain joins TRBV13 to TRBJ2-7; TRBD1 matches 7 bases. The germline V gene has CDR1 PRHDT and CDR2 FYEKMQ (reference sequence). V shed 4 bases and J 2 bases; nucleotides not matched to a gene: 2. The CDR3 is 13 amino acids. The sequenced part of the CDR3 DNA is TGTGCCAGCAGCTCGGGACAGACCTACGAG. This gives the protein CASSSGQTYE. The entire CDR3 protein is CASSSGQTYEQYF.

Concerning this clone itself: Coverage ceases 3 residues before the CDR3 finishes, and the germline J gene fills in the end. The rearrangement uses TRBV7-3 and TRBJ2-3; 7 bases are a match to TRBD2. The V and J ends lost 4 bases and 7 bases, in that order; junction bases with no gene match: 8. Germline lookup yields CDR1 SGHTA and CDR2 FQGTGA. The CDR3 covers 14 residues. The sequenced part of the CDR3 DNA is TGTGCCAGCAGCTCCTCCGCGGGAGTGAATACG. This sequence encodes CASSSSAGVNT. The full CDR3 reads CASSSSAGVNTQYF.

This clone came up many times. The missing CDR3 end, 3 residues past where the read stops, is filled in from the germline J gene. This chain connects TRBV12-3 or TRBV12-4 to TRBJ2-1; 10 bases map to TRBD2. The length of the CDR3 is 15 residues. After removal of 6 bases from V and 9 bases from J, the junction contained 11 bases not matched to a gene. The sequenced part of the CDR3 DNA is TGTGCCAGCAGGCCAACTAGCGGGGTGCTTGGTGAG. This sequence encodes CASRPTSGVLGE. The full CDR3 protein reads CASRPTSGVLGEQFF.

Notes on this clone: The CDR3 end is not reached by the read, which stops 3 residues before it; the germline J gene fills it in. J is TRBJ2-7 and V is TRBV19, with D unclear. The CDR3 runs to 14 residues. Germline V gene lookup returns CDR1 LNHDA and CDR2 SQIVND (reference sequence). V dropped 3 bases and J dropped 2 bases, with 11 bases sitting between them. This CDR3 is CASSMASGPYEQYF. The sequenced part of the CDR3 DNA is TGTGCCAGTAGTATGGCCTCTGGTCCCTACGAG.

Incomplete CDR3 DNA: TGCAGTGCTTCTAGCGGAAGTCCTTACGAG. Protein product: CSASSGSPYE. The full CDR3 is CSASSGSPYEQYF. The rearrangement uses TRBV20-1 and TRBJ2-7, with TRBD2 matching 7 bases. The read terminates 3 residues before the CDR3 end, so the remaining end is supplied by the germline J gene. The CDR3 is 13 residues long. The V segment lost 5 bases and the J segment 4 bases; nucleotides outside the gene matches: 8. Germline V gene data show CDR1 as DFQATT and CDR2 as SNEGSKA (reference sequence).

This clone was seen a handful of times. The read is 3 residues too short to cover the CDR3 end, so that end is filled in from the germline J gene. The genes are TRBV5-1 and TRBJ2-7; no reliable D call. The CDR3 contains 13 residues. Per the germline V gene, CDR1 is SGHRS and CDR2 is YFSETQ. The germline V and J ends were trimmed by 0 bases and 2 bases, with 6 bases remaining between them. The CDR3 protein is CASSLGGTYEQYF. Partial CDR3 DNA: TGCGCCAGCAGCTTGGGCGGCACCTACGAG. Variable domain in full (rest from reference TRBV5-1 and TRBJ2-7): KAGVTQTPRYLIKTRGQQVTLSCSPISGHRSVSWYQQTPGQGLQFLFEYFSETQRNKGNFPGRFSGRQFSNSRSEMNVSTLELGDSALYLCASSLGGTYEQYFGPGTRLTVT.

The sample holds many counts of this clone. The sequenced fragment ends 3 residues before the CDR3 boundary, so the rest is inferred from the germline J gene. The chain joins TRBV29-1 to TRBJ1-2, with D possibly TRBD1 on 6 matching bases. Germline-derived CDR1 and CDR2 are SQVTM and ANQGSEA. The CDR3 sequence is 12 residues long. Trimming took 6 bases from V and 7 from J, leaving 15 bases between them. This CDR3 is CSVGGGRGGYTF. CDR3 bases read: TGCAGCGTAGGCGGGGGGCGGGGTGGC.

This clone occurred many times. Sequencing ends 3 residues short of the CDR3 end; the germline J gene provides the rest. V and J are TRBV18 and TRBJ2-5; 9 nucleotides align to TRBD2. The length of the CDR3 is 17 residues. The germline CDR1 and CDR2 sequences are KGHSH and LQKENI. V shed 0 bases, J shed 4 bases, and the junction held 9 bases outside the gene matches. The chain's CDR3 is CASSPPNSGSAGETQYF. CDR3 DNA, as far as it was read: TGTGCCAGCTCACCACCTAATAGCGGGAGCGCTGGAGAGACC.

For this clone: Read coverage stops 3 residues before the CDR3 terminus; the germline J gene supplies the remainder. V usage is TRBV6-2 or TRBV6-3 and J usage is TRBJ2-1, with TRBD2 as a possible D gene (6 bases). CDR3 length equals 17 residues. Trimming took 5 bases from V and 3 from J, leaving 20 bases between them. Germline lookup yields CDR1 MNHEY and CDR2 SVGEGT. The CDR3 protein is CASSPRGGNLYYNEQFF. Incomplete CDR3 DNA: TGTGCCAGCAGTCCCCGAGGCGGGAACTTATACTACAATGAG.

Concerning this clone itself: The read comes to an end 3 residues before the CDR3 does, leaving the germline J gene to fill in the end. The chain carries TRBV19 and TRBJ2-1, with 9 bases fitting TRBD2. The CDR3 covers 16 residues. V lost 9 bases to trimming and J lost 8 bases; unmatched junction nucleotides: 17. Germline V gene lookup returns CDR1 LNHDA and CDR2 SQIVND (reference sequence). Partial CDR3 DNA: TGTGCCAGCACCCAAACGGGTAGCGGGAGAGAACATGAG. As protein: CASTQTGSGREHE. The whole CDR3 protein is CASTQTGSGREHEQFF.

This clone showed up just a few times. The read ends 3 residues before the CDR3 terminus; that terminus is restored from the germline J gene. The chain uses TRBV7-9 and TRBJ1-2; D gene uncertain. CDR1 is SEHNR, CDR2 FQNEAQ, per germline (reference sequence). This CDR3 has 13 residues. V lost 4 bases and J lost 4, with 10 bases in between. The CDR3: CASSSQAGYGYTF. The covered CDR3 bases are TGTGCCAGCAGCTCCCAGGCGGGCTATGGC. Using reference TRBV7-9 and TRBJ1-2 for the parts outside the CDR3, the full variable domain is DTGVSQNPRHKITKRGQNVTFRCDPISEHNRLYWYRQTLGQGPEFLTYFQNEAQLEKSRLLSDRFSAERPKGSFSTLEIQRTEQGDSAMYLCASSSQAGYGYTFGSGTRLTVV.

This clone is medium-sized (0.01 to 0.1%) by share. The DNA ends 3 residues before the CDR3 does, and the rest of the CDR3 is filled in from the germline J gene. V is TRBV7-9 and J is TRBJ2-1; 14 bases fit TRBD2. With 4 bases clipped from V and 8 bases from J, the junction kept 4 bases outside the gene matches. The CDR3 is 15 amino acids. CDR1 SEHNR and CDR2 FQNEAQ come from the germline V gene (reference sequence). CDR3 sequence: CASSSGLAGVDEQFF. CDR3 DNA, as far as it was read: TGTGCCAGCAGCTCGGGACTAGCGGGAGTGGATGAG. Full variable domain (rest looked up from reference TRBV7-9 and TRBJ2-1): DTGVSQNPRHKITKRGQNVTFRCDPISEHNRLYWYRQTLGQGPEFLTYFQNEAQLEKSRLLSDRFSAERPKGSFSTLEIQRTEQGDSAMYLCASSSGLAGVDEQFFGPGTRLTVL.

This clone was observed many times. The CDR3 DNA, read in part, is TGTGCCAGCAGCTTAGAGACAGGGGCCGAG. This encodes CASSLETGAE. The whole CDR3 region reads CASSLETGAEQYF. The chain employs TRBV7-9 and TRBJ2-7; 8 bases line up with TRBD1. The CDR3 extends 3 residues past the end of the read, so its final part is completed from the germline J gene. The CDR3 runs to 13 residues. J gave up 6 bases and V 1 base, and 2 bases lay outside the gene matches. The germline gives CDR1 SEHNR, CDR2 FQNEAQ (reference sequence).